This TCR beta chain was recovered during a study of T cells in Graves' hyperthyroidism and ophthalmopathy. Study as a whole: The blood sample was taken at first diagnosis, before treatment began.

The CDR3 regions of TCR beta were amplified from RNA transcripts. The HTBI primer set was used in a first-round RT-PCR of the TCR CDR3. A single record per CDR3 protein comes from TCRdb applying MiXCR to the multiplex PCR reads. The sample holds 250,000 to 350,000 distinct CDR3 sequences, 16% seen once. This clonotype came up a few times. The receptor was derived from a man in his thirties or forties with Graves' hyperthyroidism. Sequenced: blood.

CDR3 bases: TGCGCCAGCAGCTCGTGGTATGGGACTAGCAGCCGCGAGCAGTACTTC. Encoded protein: CASSSWYGTSSREQYF. The genes are TRBV5-1 and TRBJ2-7, with 9 bases lining up with TRBD2. Germline CDR1 reads SGHRS; CDR2 reads YFSETQ. The CDR3 runs 16 residues. The trim removed 3 bases at V and 6 bases at J, leaving 13 bases unmatched.